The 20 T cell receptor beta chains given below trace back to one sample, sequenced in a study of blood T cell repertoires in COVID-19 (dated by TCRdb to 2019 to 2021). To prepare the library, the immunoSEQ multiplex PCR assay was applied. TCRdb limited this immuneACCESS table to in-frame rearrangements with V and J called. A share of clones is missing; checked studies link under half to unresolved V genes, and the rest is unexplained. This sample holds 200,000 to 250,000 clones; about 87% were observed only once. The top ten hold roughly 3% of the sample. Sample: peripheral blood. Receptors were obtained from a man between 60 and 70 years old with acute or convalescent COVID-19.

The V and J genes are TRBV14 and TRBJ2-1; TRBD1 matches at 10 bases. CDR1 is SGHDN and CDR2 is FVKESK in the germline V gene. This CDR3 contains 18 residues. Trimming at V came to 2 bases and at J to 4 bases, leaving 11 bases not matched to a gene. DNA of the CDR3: TGTGCCAGCAGCCAACGCGGGACAGGGGCGATATCATACAATGAGCAGTTCTTC. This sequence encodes CASSQRGTGAISYNEQFF. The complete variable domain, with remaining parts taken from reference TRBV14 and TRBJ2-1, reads EAGVTQFPSHSVIEKGQTVTLRCDPISGHDNLYWYRRVMGKEIKFLLHFVKESKQDESGMPNNRFLAERTGGTYSTLKVQPAELEDSGVYFCASSQRGTGAISYNEQFFGPGTRLTVL.

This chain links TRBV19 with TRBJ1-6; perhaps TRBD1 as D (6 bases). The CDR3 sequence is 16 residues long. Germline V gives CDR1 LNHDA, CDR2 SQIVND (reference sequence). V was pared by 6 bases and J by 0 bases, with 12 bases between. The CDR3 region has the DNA TGTGCCAGTAGGCTACAGGGAAGCTCCTATAATTCACCCCTCCACTTT. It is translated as CASRLQGSSYNSPLHF.

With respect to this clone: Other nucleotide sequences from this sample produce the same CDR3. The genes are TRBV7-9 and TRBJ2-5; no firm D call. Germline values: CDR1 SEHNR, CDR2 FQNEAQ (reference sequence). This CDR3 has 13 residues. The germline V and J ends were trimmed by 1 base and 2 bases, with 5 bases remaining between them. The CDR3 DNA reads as TGTGCCAGCAGCTTAGGCAGGCAAGAGACCCAGTACTTC. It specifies CASSLGRQETQYF. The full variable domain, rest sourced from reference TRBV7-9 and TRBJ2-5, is DTGVSQNPRHKITKRGQNVTFRCDPISEHNRLYWYRQTLGQGPEFLTYFQNEAQLEKSRLLSDRFSAERPKGSFSTLEIQRTEQGDSAMYLCASSLGRQETQYFGPGTRLLVL.

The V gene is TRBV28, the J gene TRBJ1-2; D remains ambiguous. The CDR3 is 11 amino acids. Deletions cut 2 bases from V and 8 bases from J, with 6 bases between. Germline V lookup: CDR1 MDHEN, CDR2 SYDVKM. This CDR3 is CASSLGRGYTF. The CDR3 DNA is TGTGCCAGCAGTTTAGGGCGAGGCTACACCTTC.

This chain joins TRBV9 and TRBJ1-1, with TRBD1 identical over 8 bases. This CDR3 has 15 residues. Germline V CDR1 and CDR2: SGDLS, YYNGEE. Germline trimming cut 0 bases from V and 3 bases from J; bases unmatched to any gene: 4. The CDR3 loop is CASSVAQGADTEAFF. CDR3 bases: TGTGCCAGCAGCGTAGCTCAGGGGGCGGACACTGAAGCTTTCTTT.

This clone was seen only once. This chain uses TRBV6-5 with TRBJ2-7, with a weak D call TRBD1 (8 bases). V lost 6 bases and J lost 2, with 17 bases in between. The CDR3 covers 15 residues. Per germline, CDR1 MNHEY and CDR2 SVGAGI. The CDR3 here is CASSGAGDRPYEQYF. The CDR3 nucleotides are TGTGCCAGCAGCGGGGCGGGGGACAGGCCCTACGAGCAGTACTTC.

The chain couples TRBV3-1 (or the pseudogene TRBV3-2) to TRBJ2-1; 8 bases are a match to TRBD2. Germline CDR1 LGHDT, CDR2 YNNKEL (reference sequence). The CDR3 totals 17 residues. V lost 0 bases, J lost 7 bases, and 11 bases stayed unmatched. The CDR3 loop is CASSQDLSGGPKNEQFF. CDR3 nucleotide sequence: TGTGCCAGCAGCCAAGATCTTTCGGGGGGGCCGAAGAATGAGCAGTTCTTC.

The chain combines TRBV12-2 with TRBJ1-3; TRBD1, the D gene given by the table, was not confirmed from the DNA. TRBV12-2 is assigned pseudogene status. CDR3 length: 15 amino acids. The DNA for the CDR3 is TGTGCAAGTCGCTTTCCAGGGGTGTGCGGAAACACCATATATTTT. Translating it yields CASRFPGVCGNTIYF.

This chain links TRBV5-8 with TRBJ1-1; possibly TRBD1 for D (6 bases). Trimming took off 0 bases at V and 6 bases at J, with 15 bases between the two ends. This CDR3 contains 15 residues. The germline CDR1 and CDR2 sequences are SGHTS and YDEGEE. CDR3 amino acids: CASSLAGGGRAEAFF. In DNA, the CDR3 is TGTGCCAGCAGCTTGGCGGGGGGGGGCCGGGCTGAAGCTTTCTTT.

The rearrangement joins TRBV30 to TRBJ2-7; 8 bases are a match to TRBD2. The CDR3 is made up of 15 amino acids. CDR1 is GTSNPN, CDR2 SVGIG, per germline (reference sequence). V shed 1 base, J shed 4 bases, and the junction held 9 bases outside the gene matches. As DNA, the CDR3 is TGTGCCTGGAGTGGAACAAGCGGGGGAACATACGAGCAGTACTTC. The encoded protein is CAWSGTSGGTYEQYF.

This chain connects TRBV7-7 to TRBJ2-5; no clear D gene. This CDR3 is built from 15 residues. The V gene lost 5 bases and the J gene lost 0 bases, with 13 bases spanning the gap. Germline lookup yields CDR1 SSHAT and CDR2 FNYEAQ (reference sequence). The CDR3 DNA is TGTGCCAGCAGCCCCACCTCAGGAAACCAAGAGACCCAGTACTTC. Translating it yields CASSPTSGNQETQYF. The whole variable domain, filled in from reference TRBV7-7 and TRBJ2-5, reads GAGVSQSPRYKVTKRGQDVTLRCDPISSHATLYWYQQALGQGPEFLTYFNYEAQPDKSGLPSDRFSAERPEGSISTLTIQRTEQRDSAMYRCASSPTSGNQETQYFGPGTRLLVL.

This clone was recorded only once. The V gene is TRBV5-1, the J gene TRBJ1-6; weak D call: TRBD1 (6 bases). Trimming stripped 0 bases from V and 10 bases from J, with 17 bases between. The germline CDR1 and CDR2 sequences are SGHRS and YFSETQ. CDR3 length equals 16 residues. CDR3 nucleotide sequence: TGCGCCAGCAGCTTGGGAGCGAGGACAGAGGGGTCACCCCTCCACTTT. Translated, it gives CASSLGARTEGSPLHF.

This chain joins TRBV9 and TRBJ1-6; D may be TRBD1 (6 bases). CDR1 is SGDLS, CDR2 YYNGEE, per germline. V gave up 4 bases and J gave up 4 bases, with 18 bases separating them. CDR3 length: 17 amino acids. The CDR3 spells CASSYPAVTGYNSPLHF. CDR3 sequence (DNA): TGTGCCAGCAGCTACCCAGCGGTGACAGGATATAATTCACCCCTCCACTTT.

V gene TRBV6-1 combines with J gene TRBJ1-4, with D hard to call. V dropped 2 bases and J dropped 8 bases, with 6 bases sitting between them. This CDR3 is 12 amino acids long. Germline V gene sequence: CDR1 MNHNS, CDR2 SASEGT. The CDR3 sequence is CASSEWAEKLFF. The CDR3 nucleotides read TGTGCCAGCAGTGAATGGGCCGAAAAACTGTTTTTT.

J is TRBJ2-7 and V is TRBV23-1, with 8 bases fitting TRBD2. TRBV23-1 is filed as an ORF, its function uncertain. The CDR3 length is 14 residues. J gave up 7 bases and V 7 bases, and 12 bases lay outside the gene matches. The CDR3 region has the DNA TGCGCCAGCACTGCAAGACGGCCTAGCGGGGAGCAGTACTTC. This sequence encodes CASTARRPSGEQYF.

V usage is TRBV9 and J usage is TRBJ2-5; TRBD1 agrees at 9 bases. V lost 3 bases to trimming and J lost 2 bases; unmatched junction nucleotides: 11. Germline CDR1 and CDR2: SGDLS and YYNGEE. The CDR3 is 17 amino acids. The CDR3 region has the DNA TGTGCCAGCAGCGCCGACAGGGGGGGCGGGACTCAAGAGACCCAGTACTTC. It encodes CASSADRGGGTQETQYF.

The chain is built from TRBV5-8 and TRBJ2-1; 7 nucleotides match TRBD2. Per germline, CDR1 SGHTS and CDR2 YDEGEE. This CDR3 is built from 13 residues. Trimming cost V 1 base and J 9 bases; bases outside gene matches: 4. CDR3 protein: CASSLIREGEQFF. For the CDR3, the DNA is TGTGCCAGCAGCTTGATTAGGGAGGGTGAGCAGTTCTTC.

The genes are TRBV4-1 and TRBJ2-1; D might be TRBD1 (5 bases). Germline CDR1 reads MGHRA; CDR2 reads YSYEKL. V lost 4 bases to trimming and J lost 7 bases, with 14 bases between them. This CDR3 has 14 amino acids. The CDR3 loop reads CASSPLQGRNEQFF. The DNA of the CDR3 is TGCGCCAGCAGCCCCCTCCAGGGCCGGAATGAGCAGTTCTTC.

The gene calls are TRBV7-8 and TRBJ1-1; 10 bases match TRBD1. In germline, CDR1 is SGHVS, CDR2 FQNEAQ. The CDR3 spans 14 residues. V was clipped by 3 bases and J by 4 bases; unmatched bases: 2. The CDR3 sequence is CASSFRTGGTEAFF. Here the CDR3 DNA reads TGTGCCAGCAGCTTTCGGACAGGGGGCACTGAAGCTTTCTTT.

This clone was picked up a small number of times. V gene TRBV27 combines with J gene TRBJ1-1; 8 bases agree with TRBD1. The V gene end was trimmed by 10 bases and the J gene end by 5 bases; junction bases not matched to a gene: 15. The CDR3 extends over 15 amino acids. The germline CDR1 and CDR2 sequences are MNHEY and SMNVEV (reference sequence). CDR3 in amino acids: CATRTGMRGRTEAFF. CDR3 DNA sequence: TGTGCCACCAGGACAGGGATGAGAGGCAGGACTGAAGCTTTCTTT.